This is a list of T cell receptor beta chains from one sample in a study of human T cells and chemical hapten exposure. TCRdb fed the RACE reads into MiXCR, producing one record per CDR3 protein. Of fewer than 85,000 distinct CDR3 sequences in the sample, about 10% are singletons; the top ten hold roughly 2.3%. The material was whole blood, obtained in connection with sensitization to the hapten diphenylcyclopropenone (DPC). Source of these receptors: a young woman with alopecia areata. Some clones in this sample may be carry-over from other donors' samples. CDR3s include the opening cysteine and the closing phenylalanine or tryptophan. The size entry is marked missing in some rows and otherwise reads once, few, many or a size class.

CASGLEGYYGYTF,many,TRBJ1-2,TRBV12-5
CSVGGSQETQYF,.,TRBJ2-5,TRBV29-1
CASSLGGSQETQYF,many,TRBJ2-5,TRBV19
CASSPLDSGNTIYF,many,TRBJ1-3,TRBV18
CSARDPSGTNYNEQFF,many,TRBJ2-1,TRBV20-1
CASSLVAGNYGYTF,many,TRBJ1-2,TRBV28
CASSWGQGKETQYF,many,TRBJ2-5,TRBV11-2
CASSPRVASGDEQFF,many,TRBJ2-1,TRBV4-3
CASSSPGGGLREKLFF,many,TRBJ1-4,TRBV19
CSASKGLAGAGEQFF,few,TRBJ2-1,TRBV20-1
CASSLFGQAGSPLHF,.,TRBJ1-6,TRBV7-8
CASSFPQGPRGAFF,many,TRBJ1-1,TRBV28
CASSGSGGLSTDTQYF,many,TRBJ2-3,TRBV2
CATKGGFGNQPQHF,few,TRBJ1-5,TRBV6-6